A single T cell receptor beta chain is shown here with its context. What this receptor recognizes is not known. There are no base qualities to consult, and no much larger clone falls within one base. The data originate from a study of shared clonotypes between healthy human individuals (dated by TCRdb to the early 2020s). For the study in its entirety: The cohort comprised a couple of women and a few men aged 18 to 49 years. For each donor, three plates each were used for CD4 naive and CD4 memory, two plates were used for CD8 naive, and one plate was used for CD8 memory. The study deeply sequenced blood TCR repertoires of five healthy adults to estimate repertoire size and the extent of clonotype sharing between individuals. To increase sequencing depth and limit assay-specific biases, TCR repertoire library preparation and sequencing were carried out by different laboratories using diverse techniques. Each donor's leukapheresis produced roughly between about 0.85 and 10 billion PBMCs.

The full study reports these points: Only blood was sampled, and tissue TCR repertoires likely differ from those in blood. Across four donors, roughly 5% of naive CD4, roughly 3.5% of naive CD8, around 2.5% of memory CD4, and about 0.44% of memory CD8 clonotypes were shared. Estimated clonotype richness was generally larger for naive than for memory subsets. Pairwise subsampling led to the expectation that sequencing depth would affect the degree of clonotype sharing among donors. Compared with non-shared clonotypes, the clonotypes found in all four sorted-subset donors had higher generation probabilities. The small number of donors limited the genetic and exposure-history diversity represented. Incomplete sequencing was indicated by rarefaction of sorted-subset datasets, despite the large sequencing depth.

CD8 naive samples consisted of CD45RO-negative cells that were positively selected for CCR7, yielding a CD45RA+CCR7+ population without TemRA cells. The donors were healthy, HIV-negative adults who had no recently reported acute infections or vaccinations. Every donor was a Caucasian adult residing in Nashville, Tennessee, USA. Blood was collected by leukapheresis, and PBMCs were isolated by Ficoll-Histopaque density gradient centrifugation and then cryopreserved in liquid nitrogen vapor phase. Analytical flow cytometry was used to check the purity and quantity of every magnetically sorted T cell population. Genomic DNA was isolated from every sorted fraction and measured by UV absorbance on a Nanodrop 2000c. The germline ends are 8 bases apart after V is trimmed by 5 bases and J by 1 base. In the germline V gene (reference sequence), CDR1 corresponds to MNHEY and CDR2 to SMNVEV. There are 13 amino acids in the CDR3, from cysteine to phenylalanine inclusive. The only DNA kept is the CDR3, 39 bases in frame from the first base.

Using the deep immunoSEQ assay, multiplex PCR amplified TCR CDR3 regions from genomic DNA. For each cell subset, the extracted genomic DNA was distributed evenly across all wells of several immunoSEQ 96-well plates, and each plate served as one replicate. Each replicate PCR for sorted subsets received approximately 220 ng genomic DNA, equal to about 30,000 T cell genomes. Purified libraries were quantified with a Qubit 3.0 fluorometer, sized on a Bioanalyzer 2100, and re-quantified with the KAPA Library Quantification kit. A separate single-read 150-cycle Illumina NextSeq 550 flow cell was used to sequence each immunoSEQ 96-well plate. Under the source paper's analysis protocol: Because the immunoSEQ output held only junctional sequences and lacked quality scores, the filtering could not match the filtering applied to full-length reads. Sequences were annotated with PyIR, a Python wrapper for IgBLAST v1.9, and V/J genes and CDR3 were assigned using IMGT germline references. Reads were removed for weak V/J assignments (E-value above 1e-6), missing CDR3, stop codons, out-of-frame junctions, or ambiguous translated residues. V3J clonotypes were defined by identical inferred V gene, J gene, and CDR3 amino acid sequence. The percentage overlap between two repertoires was calculated by dividing the number of shared unique clonotypes by the size of the smaller repertoire. Repertoire richness was assessed with RTK rarefaction, the Chao1 estimator, and Recon v2.1 estimates of unobserved clonotypes. OLGA was used to compute generation probabilities for all TCRbeta clonotypes that the gDNA method yielded from a handful of donors. TCRdb took over this immuneACCESS table, retaining in-frame rearrangements with V and J assigned. Such tables are incomplete; in checked studies, under half of the missing clones stem from an unresolved V gene, and the remainder is unexplained. V, J and clone size were drawn from that table, and D and trimming were deduced from the DNA. Across this sample there are more than 2 million clones, with just over 90% seen only once. The top ten constitute more than 1.5% of the sample.

Material: naive CD8+ T cells from PBMCs. The label giving this sample's cell subset or site can be read as: CD45RA+CCR7+. The chain is made from TRBV27 and TRBJ1-2; a tentative D match to TRBD1 spans 6 bases. The receptor was isolated from a man between 18 and 35 years old in good health. Some clones in this sample may be carry-over from other donors' samples. The CDR3 here reads CASSGQNNYGYTF. The DNA is as follows: TGTGCCAGCAGTGGACAGAATAACTATGGCTACACCTTC.